This T cell receptor (beta chain) was obtained from a study of blood T cell repertoires in COVID-19. Overall study context: There were acute and convalescent COVID-19 samples, and they came from the United States, Italy and Spain.

Clones were sequenced by immunoSEQ multiplex PCR, and TCRdb holds only the in-frame ones, with some missing. The table includes about 300,000 clones, approximately 88% detected once. This CDR3 has 14 amino acids. Per germline, CDR1 MDHEN and CDR2 SYDVKM. V lost 4 bases to trimming and J lost 6 bases; unmatched junction nucleotides: 7. A Seattle source enrolled patients during active infection and followed them longitudinally. The J gene is TRBJ2-5, the V gene TRBV28; 8 nucleotides align to TRBD2. The sample consisted of peripheral blood. The sequence derives from a human donor with COVID-19, enrolled during active disease. The donor label of this sample is uncertain. The CDR3 nucleotides read TGTGCCAGCAGTTCGGGGGGGCAGGGGAAGACCCAGTACTTC. Translation gives CASSSGGQGKTQYF. The whole variable domain, remainder taken from reference TRBV28 and TRBJ2-5, is DVKVTQSSRYLVKRTGEKVFLECVQDMDHENMFWYRQDPGLGLRLIYFSYDVKMKEKGDIPEGYSVSREKKERFSLILESASTNQTSMYLCASSSGGQGKTQYFGPGTRLLVL.